This is a list of T cell receptor beta chains from one sample in a study of CD8 T cells in ankylosing spondylitis. TCRdb reanalysed the 5' RACE reads using MiXCR and keeps one entry per CDR3 protein. The table shows more than 650,000 distinct CDR3 sequences, with about an eighth occurring only once. Source material: blood, either unsorted or a sorted T cell fraction (not recorded which). These receptors were taken from a male donor with ankylosing spondylitis. Both conserved end residues are part of each CDR3. Each record gives: CDR3 length, D gene, V gene, clone size, J gene, CDR3 DNA, CDR3 protein. D genes are given only for firm matches. Size values are once, few and many counts, or a class for expanded clones, and some rows have none.

length: 12
D: NA
V: TRBV12-3/TRBV12-4
size: many
J: TRBJ1-5
DNA: TGTGCCAGCAGCTCGACCCCCCCGTTCCAGCATTTT
CDR3: CASSSTPPFQHF

length: 18
D: TRBD2
V: TRBV9
size: NA
J: TRBJ2-3
DNA: TGTGCCAGCAGCGGGGGAGGACTAGCGGGGGGTTCCCCAGATACGCAGTATTTT
CDR3: CASSGGGLAGGSPDTQYF

length: 13
D: NA
V: TRBV5-1
size: many
J: TRBJ1-1
DNA: TGCGCCAGCAGCCCCAGGGAGGGCACTGAAGCTTTCTTT
CDR3: CASSPREGTEAFF

length: 14
D: NA
V: TRBV7-9
size: many
J: TRBJ1-1
DNA: TGTGCCAGCAAAAGCATGGGGCCAAACACTGAAGCTTTCTTT
CDR3: CASKSMGPNTEAFF

length: 14
D: NA
V: TRBV5-1
size: NA
J: TRBJ1-1
DNA: TGCGCCAGCAGCGGATTAACCGGGGACACTGAAGCTTTCTTT
CDR3: CASSGLTGDTEAFF

length: 13
D: NA
V: TRBV20-1
size: few
J: TRBJ1-2
DNA: TGCAGTGCGTACCAGGACACCACCTATGGCTACACCTTC
CDR3: CSAYQDTTYGYTF

length: 15
D: NA
V: TRBV6-5
size: NA
J: TRBJ2-7
DNA: TGTGCCAGCAGTTACTCGATTCAGGGAGGATGGGAGCAGTACTTC
CDR3: CASSYSIQGGWEQYF

length: 14
D: NA
V: TRBV5-1
size: NA
J: TRBJ1-2
DNA: TGCGCCAGCAGCTTCGACGACAGTATCTATGGCTACACCTTC
CDR3: CASSFDDSIYGYTF

length: 14
D: NA
V: TRBV10-3
size: NA
J: TRBJ1-3
DNA: TGTGCCATCAGTGAGTCATATTCTGGAAACACCATATATTTT
CDR3: CAISESYSGNTIYF

length: 13
D: TRBD2
V: TRBV6-5
size: few
J: TRBJ2-1
DNA: TGTGCCAGCAGACTCGGGAGGTACAATGAGCAGTTCTTC
CDR3: CASRLGRYNEQFF

length: 14
D: NA
V: TRBV6-5
size: NA
J: TRBJ1-2
DNA: TGTGCCAGCAGTATACGACGGGACGGCCCCGGCTACACCTTC
CDR3: CASSIRRDGPGYTF

length: 14
D: TRBD1
V: TRBV4-3
size: NA
J: TRBJ2-5
DNA: TGCGCCAGCAGCCAACGGGACAGACAAGAGACCCAGTACTTC
CDR3: CASSQRDRQETQYF

length: 17
D: NA
V: TRBV5-1
size: NA
J: TRBJ2-3
DNA: TGCGCCAGCAGCCCAATCTACTCAGGGGCCAGCACAGATACGCAGTATTTT
CDR3: CASSPIYSGASTDTQYF

length: 13
D: NA
V: TRBV29-1
size: few
J: TRBJ1-2
DNA: TGCAGCGTTCTGGACAGTTTTAACTATGGCTACACCTTC
CDR3: CSVLDSFNYGYTF

length: 13
D: NA
V: TRBV6-2/TRBV6-3
size: few
J: TRBJ1-5
DNA: TGTGCCAGCAGTTACGCAGGCCTGCAGCCCCAGCATTTT
CDR3: CASSYAGLQPQHF

length: 15
D: NA
V: TRBV6-5
size: few
J: TRBJ1-6
DNA: TGTGCCAGCAGTTACTCGTTCTTCGGGAATTCACCCCTCCACTTT
CDR3: CASSYSFFGNSPLHF

length: 15
D: NA
V: TRBV9
size: few
J: TRBJ1-1
DNA: TGTGCCAGCAGCGTAGAACCGGCGGAGAACACTGAAGCTTTCTTT
CDR3: CASSVEPAENTEAFF

length: 13
D: NA
V: TRBV6-5
size: NA
J: TRBJ2-7
DNA: TGTGCCAGCAGTTCCGGGACACACTACGAGCAGTACTTC
CDR3: CASSSGTHYEQYF

length: 14
D: TRBD1
V: TRBV5-8
size: NA
J: TRBJ1-2
DNA: TGTGCCAGCAGCAAGGGACAGGGCCTCTATGGCTACACCTTC
CDR3: CASSKGQGLYGYTF

length: 19
D: TRBD2
V: TRBV28
size: NA
J: TRBJ2-3
DNA: TGTGCCAGCAGACACCGACTAGCGGGAGTGGAGTGGGGCACAGATACGCAGTATTTT
CDR3: CASRHRLAGVEWGTDTQYF

length: 16
D: TRBD2
V: TRBV5-1
size: few
J: TRBJ2-1
DNA: TGCGCCAGTCATAAAGCCTGGGCTAGCGGGAGATATGAGCAGTTCTTC
CDR3: CASHKAWASGRYEQFF

length: 16
D: TRBD2
V: TRBV7-2
size: NA
J: TRBJ2-3
DNA: TGTGCCAGCAGCCGCTCACTAGCGGGGGGGACAGATACGCAGTATTTT
CDR3: CASSRSLAGGTDTQYF

length: 12
D: NA
V: TRBV20-1
size: many
J: TRBJ2-7
DNA: TGCAGTTTCAAGCCTTTAAGGGACGAGCAGTACTTC
CDR3: CSFKPLRDEQYF

length: 17
D: TRBD2
V: TRBV7-2
size: few
J: TRBJ2-1
DNA: TGTGCCAGCCTCCTCCGACTAGCGGGAGGGGGATACAATGAGCAGTTCTTC
CDR3: CASLLRLAGGGYNEQFF

length: 15
D: TRBD1
V: TRBV15
size: NA
J: TRBJ1-5
DNA: TGTGCCACCAGCAGAGCTGGACAGGGTGATCAGCCCCAGCATTTT
CDR3: CATSRAGQGDQPQHF

length: 15
D: NA
V: TRBV27
size: few
J: TRBJ1-4
DNA: TGTGCCAGCAGTTTAGACCCGACAGCAAATGAAAAACTGTTTTTT
CDR3: CASSLDPTANEKLFF

length: 12
D: NA
V: TRBV7-2
size: few
J: TRBJ2-7
DNA: TGTGCCAGCAGCTTGGCCGGGATCGAGCAGTACTTC
CDR3: CASSLAGIEQYF

length: 14
D: NA
V: TRBV7-2
size: many
J: TRBJ2-1
DNA: TGTGCCAGCAGCTTGGGTACCGGGAGAAGAGAGCAGTTCTTC
CDR3: CASSLGTGRREQFF

length: 16
D: TRBD2
V: TRBV28
size: many
J: TRBJ2-1
DNA: TGTGCCAGCAGTTTACTCCCCGGGGGGATTAGTAATGAGCAGTTCTTC
CDR3: CASSLLPGGISNEQFF

length: 13
D: NA
V: TRBV7-9
size: many
J: TRBJ1-1
DNA: TGTGCCAGCAGCTTTGACTCGAACACTGAAGCTTTCTTT
CDR3: CASSFDSNTEAFF

length: 14
D: NA
V: TRBV12-3/TRBV12-4
size: many
J: TRBJ2-5
DNA: TGTGCCAGCAGTTGGACAGCGACCCAAGAGACCCAGTACTTC
CDR3: CASSWTATQETQYF

length: 13
D: NA
V: TRBV5-1
size: few
J: TRBJ1-1
DNA: TGCGCCAGCAGCTTGCAGGGACCCACTGAAGCTTTCTTT
CDR3: CASSLQGPTEAFF

length: 15
D: TRBD1
V: TRBV7-2
size: few
J: TRBJ2-5
DNA: TGTGCCAGCAGTCCCGACAGGGGGCGGGGAGAGACCCAGTACTTC
CDR3: CASSPDRGRGETQYF

length: 15
D: NA
V: TRBV11-2
size: many
J: TRBJ2-1
DNA: TGTGCCAGCAGCTTTCTCAGTGGGGCCTACAATGAGCAGTTCTTC
CDR3: CASSFLSGAYNEQFF

length: 12
D: TRBD1
V: TRBV12-3/TRBV12-4
size: few
J: TRBJ2-1
DNA: TGTGCCAGCAGCCGACAGGGTTTAGAGCAGTTCTTC
CDR3: CASSRQGLEQFF

length: 14
D: TRBD1
V: TRBV6-2/TRBV6-3
size: NA
J: TRBJ1-5
DNA: TGTGCCAGCAGTTATGGGACAGTTAATCAGCCCCAGCATTTT
CDR3: CASSYGTVNQPQHF

length: 16
D: TRBD2
V: TRBV4-3
size: few
J: TRBJ2-7
DNA: TGCGCCAGCAGCCAAGGAAGGACTAGCGTGGCCTACGAGCAGTACTTC
CDR3: CASSQGRTSVAYEQYF

length: 13
D: NA
V: TRBV30
size: NA
J: TRBJ1-1
DNA: TGTGCCTGGATTTGGGGCCCAGTCACTGAAGCTTTCTTT
CDR3: CAWIWGPVTEAFF

length: 15
D: TRBD1
V: TRBV20-1
size: NA
J: TRBJ1-1
DNA: TGCAGTGCTAGAGATCCGACAGGGGGGGACACTGAAGCTTTCTTT
CDR3: CSARDPTGGDTEAFF

length: 12
D: TRBD2
V: TRBV20-1
size: few
J: TRBJ2-1
DNA: TGCAGTGCTATCAAGAGCGGGGGGGTGAAATTCTTC
CDR3: CSAIKSGGVKFF

length: 11
D: NA
V: TRBV5-1
size: few
J: TRBJ2-1
DNA: TGCGCCAGCAGGGCGGGACGGGAGCAGTTCTTC
CDR3: CASRAGREQFF

length: 17
D: NA
V: TRBV20-1
size: NA
J: TRBJ2-2
DNA: TGCTGTGCTAGAGATATACTACGGGGACATCTCACCGGGGAGCTGTTTTTT
CDR3: CCARDILRGHLTGELFF